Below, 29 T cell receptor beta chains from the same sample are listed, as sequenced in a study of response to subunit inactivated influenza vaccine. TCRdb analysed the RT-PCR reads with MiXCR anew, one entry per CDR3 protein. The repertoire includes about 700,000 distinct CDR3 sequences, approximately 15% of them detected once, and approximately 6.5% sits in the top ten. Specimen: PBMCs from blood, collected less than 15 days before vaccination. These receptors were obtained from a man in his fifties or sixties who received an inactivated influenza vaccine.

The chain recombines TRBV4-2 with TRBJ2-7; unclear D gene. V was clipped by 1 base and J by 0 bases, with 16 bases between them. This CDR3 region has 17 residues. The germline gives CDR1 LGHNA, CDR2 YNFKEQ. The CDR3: CASSQAEQTISSYEQYF. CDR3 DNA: TGTGCCAGCAGCCAAGCAGAACAGACAATCAGCTCCTACGAGCAGTACTTC.

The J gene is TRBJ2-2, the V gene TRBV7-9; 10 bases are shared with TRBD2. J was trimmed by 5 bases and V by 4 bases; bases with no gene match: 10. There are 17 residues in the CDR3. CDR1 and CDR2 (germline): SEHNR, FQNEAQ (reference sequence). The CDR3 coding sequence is TGTGCCAGCAGCTCCCTAGCGGGAGATAGTAGGACCGGGGAGCTGTTTTTT. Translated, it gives CASSSLAGDSRTGELFF. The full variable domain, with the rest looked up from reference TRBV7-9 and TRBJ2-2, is DTGVSQNPRHKITKRGQNVTFRCDPISEHNRLYWYRQTLGQGPEFLTYFQNEAQLEKSRLLSDRFSAERPKGSFSTLEIQRTEQGDSAMYLCASSSLAGDSRTGELFFGEGSRLTVL.

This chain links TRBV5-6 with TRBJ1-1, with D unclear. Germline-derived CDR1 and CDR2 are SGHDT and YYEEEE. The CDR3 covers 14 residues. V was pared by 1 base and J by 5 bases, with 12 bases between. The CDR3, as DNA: TGTGCCAGCAGCTTGAACACAGCGAAGACTGAAGCTTTCTTT. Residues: CASSLNTAKTEAFF.

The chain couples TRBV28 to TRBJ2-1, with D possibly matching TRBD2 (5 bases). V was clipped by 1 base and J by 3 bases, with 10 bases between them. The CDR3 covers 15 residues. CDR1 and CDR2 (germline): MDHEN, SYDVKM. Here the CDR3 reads CASSLYSADYNEQFF. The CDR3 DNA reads TGTGCCAGCAGTTTATATAGCGCCGACTACAATGAGCAGTTCTTC.

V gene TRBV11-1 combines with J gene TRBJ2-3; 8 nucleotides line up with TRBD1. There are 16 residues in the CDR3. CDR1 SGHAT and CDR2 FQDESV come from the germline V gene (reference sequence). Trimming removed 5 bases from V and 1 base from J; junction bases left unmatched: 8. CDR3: CASSVSSGGGTDTQYF. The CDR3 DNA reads TGTGCCAGCAGCGTAAGTTCAGGGGGCGGCACAGATACGCAGTATTTT.

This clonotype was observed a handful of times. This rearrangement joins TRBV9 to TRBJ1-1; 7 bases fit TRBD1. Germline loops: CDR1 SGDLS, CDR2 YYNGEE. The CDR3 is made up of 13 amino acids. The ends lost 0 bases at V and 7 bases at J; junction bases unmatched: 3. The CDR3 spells CASSVAQGSEAFF. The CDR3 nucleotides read TGTGCCAGCAGCGTAGCACAGGGGAGTGAAGCTTTCTTT.

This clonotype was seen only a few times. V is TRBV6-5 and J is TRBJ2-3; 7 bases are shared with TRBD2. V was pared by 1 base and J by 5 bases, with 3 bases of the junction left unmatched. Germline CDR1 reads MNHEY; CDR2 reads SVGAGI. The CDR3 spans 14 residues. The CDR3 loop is CASSYLAGVDTQYF. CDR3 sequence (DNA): TGTGCCAGCAGTTACTTGGCGGGAGTAGATACGCAGTATTTT.

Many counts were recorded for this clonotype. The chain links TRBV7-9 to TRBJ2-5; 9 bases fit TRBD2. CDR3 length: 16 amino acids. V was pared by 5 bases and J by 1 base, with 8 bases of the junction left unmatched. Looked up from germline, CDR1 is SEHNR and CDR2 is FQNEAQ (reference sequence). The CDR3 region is CASSRGTSLGQETQYF. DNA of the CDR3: TGTGCCAGCAGCCGTGGGACTAGCCTAGGCCAAGAGACCCAGTACTTC.

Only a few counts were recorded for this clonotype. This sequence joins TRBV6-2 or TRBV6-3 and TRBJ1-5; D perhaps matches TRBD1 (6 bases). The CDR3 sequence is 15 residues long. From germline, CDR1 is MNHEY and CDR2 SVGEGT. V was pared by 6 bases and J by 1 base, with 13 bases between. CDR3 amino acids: CASSIQGGSNQPQHF. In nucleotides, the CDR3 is TGTGCCAGCAGCATACAGGGAGGCAGCAATCAGCCCCAGCATTTT.

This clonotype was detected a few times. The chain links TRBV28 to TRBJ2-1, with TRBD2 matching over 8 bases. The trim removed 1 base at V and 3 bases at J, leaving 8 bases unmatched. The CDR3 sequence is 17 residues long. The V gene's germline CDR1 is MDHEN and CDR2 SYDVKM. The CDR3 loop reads CASSLYSPSGGYNEQFF. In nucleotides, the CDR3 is TGTGCCAGCAGTTTATATTCCCCCAGCGGGGGCTACAATGAGCAGTTCTTC.

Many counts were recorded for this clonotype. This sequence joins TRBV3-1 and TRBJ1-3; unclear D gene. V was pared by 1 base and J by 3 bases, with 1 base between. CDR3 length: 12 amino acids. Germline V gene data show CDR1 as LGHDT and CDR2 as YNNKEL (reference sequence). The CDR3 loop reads CASSQVGNTIYF. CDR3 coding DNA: TGTGCCAGCAGCCAAGTTGGAAACACCATATATTTT.

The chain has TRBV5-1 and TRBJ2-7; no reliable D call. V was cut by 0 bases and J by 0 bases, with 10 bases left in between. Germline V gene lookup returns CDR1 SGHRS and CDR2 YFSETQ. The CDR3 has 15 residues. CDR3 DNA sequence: TGCGCCAGCAGCTTGGTAACCGACGGCTCCTACGAGCAGTACTTC. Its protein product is CASSLVTDGSYEQYF.

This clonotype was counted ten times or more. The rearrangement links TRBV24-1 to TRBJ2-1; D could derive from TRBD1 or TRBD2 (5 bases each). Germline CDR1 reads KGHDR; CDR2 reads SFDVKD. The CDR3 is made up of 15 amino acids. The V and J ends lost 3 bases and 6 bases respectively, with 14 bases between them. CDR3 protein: CATSDPGTKVNEQFF. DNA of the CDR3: TGTGCCACCAGTGATCCCGGGACCAAGGTCAATGAGCAGTTCTTC.

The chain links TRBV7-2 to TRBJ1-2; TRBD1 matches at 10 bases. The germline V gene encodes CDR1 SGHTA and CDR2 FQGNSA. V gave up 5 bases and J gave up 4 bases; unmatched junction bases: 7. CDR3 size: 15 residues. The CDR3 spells CASSATDRGVYGYTF. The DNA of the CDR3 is TGTGCCAGCAGCGCGACGGACAGGGGGGTCTATGGCTACACCTTC.

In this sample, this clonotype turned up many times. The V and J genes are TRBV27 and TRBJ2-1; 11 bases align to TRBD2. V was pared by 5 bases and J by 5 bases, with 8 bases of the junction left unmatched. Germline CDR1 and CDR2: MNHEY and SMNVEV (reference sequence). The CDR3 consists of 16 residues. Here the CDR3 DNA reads TGTGCCAGCAGTGCCGCGGGACTAGCGGCTCACAATGAGCAGTTCTTC. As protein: CASSAAGLAAHNEQFF.

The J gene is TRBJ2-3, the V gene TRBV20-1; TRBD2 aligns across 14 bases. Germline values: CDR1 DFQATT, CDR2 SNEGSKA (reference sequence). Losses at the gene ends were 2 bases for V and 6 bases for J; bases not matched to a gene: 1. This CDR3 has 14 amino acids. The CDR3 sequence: CSARRLAGGDTQYF. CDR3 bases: TGCAGTGCTAGACGACTAGCGGGAGGGGATACGCAGTATTTT.

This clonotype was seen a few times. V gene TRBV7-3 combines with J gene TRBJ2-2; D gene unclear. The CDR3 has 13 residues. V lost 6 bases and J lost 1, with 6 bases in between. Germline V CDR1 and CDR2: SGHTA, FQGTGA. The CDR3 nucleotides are TGTGCCAGCAGGGCCGGGAACACCGGGGAGCTGTTTTTT. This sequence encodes CASRAGNTGELFF.

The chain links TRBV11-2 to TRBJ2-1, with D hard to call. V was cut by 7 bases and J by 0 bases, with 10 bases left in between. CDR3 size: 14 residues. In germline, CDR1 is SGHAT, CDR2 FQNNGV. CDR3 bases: TGTGCCAGCAAAACTCCGAGCTCCTACAATGAGCAGTTCTTC. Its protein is CASKTPSSYNEQFF.

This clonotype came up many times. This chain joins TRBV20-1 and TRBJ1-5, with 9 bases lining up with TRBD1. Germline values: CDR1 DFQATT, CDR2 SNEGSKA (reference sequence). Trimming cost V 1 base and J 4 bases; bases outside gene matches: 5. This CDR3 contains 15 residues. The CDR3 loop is CSARASGTGNQPQHF. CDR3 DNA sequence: TGCAGTGCTAGAGCCTCCGGGACAGGGAATCAGCCCCAGCATTTT.

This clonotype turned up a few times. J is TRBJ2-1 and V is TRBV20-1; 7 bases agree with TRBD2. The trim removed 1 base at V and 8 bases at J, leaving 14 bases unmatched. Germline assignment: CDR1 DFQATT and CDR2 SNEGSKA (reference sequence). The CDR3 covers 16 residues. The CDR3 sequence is CSARGKGGSDSYEQFF. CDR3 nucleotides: TGCAGTGCTAGAGGGAAGGGCGGGAGCGATTCCTATGAGCAGTTCTTC.

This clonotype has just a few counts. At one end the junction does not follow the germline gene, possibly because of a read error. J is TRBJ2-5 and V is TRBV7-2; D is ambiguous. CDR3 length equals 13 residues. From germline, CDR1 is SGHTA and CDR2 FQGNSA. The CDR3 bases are TGTGCCAGCAGCTTAGGGGCGGCCGAAATGCCTAACTTC. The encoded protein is CASSLGAAEMPNF. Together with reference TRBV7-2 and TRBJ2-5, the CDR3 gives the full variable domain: GAGVSQSPSNKVTEKGKDVELRCDPISGHTALYWYRQSLGQGLEFLIYFQGNSAPDKSGLPSDRFSAERTGGSVSTLTIQRTQQEDSAVYLCASSLGAAEMPNFGPGTRLLVL.

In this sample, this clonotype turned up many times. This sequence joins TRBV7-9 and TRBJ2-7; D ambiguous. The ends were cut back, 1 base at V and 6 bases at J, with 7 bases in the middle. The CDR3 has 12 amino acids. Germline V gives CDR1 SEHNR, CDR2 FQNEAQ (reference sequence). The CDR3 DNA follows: TGTGCCAGCAGCTTAGGACCCGGCGAGCAGTACTTC. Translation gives CASSLGPGEQYF.

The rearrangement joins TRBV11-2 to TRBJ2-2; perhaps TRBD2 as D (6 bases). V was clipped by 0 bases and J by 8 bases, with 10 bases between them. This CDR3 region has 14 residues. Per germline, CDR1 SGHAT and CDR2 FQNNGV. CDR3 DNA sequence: TGTGCCAGCAGCTTAGATCGGAGGGGAGGGGAGCTGTTTTTT. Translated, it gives CASSLDRRGGELFF.

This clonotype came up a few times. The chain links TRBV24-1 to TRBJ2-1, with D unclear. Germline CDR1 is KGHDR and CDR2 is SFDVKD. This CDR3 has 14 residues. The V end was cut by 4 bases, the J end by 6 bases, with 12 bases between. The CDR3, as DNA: TGTGCCACCAGTGACAGTTTGGGGTTCAATGAGCAGTTCTTC. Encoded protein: CATSDSLGFNEQFF.

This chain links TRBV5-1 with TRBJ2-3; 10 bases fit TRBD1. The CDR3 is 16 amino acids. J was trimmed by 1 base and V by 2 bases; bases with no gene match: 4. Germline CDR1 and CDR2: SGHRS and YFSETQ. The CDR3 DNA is TGCGCCAGCAGCTTCTTCGGGACAGGGGGCACAGATACGCAGTATTTT. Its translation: CASSFFGTGGTDTQYF.

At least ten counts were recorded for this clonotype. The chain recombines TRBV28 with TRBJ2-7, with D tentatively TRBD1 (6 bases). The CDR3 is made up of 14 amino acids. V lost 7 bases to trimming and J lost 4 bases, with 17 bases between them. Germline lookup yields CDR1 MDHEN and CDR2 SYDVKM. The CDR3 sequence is CASKPTGQGYEQYF. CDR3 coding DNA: TGTGCCAGCAAGCCCACGGGGCAGGGGTACGAGCAGTACTTC.

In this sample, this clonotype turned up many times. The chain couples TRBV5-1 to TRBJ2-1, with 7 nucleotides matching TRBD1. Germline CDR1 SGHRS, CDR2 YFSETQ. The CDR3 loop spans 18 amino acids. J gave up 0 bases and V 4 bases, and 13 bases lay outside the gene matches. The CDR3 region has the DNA TGCGCCAGCAGCCAACCTACCCTGGGACAGAGCTCCTACAATGAGCAGTTCTTC. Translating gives CASSQPTLGQSSYNEQFF.

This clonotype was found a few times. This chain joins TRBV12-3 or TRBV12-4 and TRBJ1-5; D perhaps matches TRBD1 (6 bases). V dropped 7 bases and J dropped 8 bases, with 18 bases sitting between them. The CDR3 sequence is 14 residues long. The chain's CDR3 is CASTLGGALEPQHF. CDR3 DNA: TGTGCCAGCACCTTAGGGGGGGCTTTGGAGCCCCAGCATTTT.

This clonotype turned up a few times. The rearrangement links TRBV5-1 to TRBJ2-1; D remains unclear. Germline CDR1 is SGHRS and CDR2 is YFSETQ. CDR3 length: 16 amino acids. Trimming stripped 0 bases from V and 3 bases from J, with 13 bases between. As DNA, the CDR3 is TGCGCCAGCAGCTTGGCCGGTATCTCCGGCTACAATGAGCAGTTCTTC. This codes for CASSLAGISGYNEQFF.